These 14 T cell receptor beta chains originate from one sample sequenced in a study of blood T cell repertoires in COVID-19. Repertoires were generated with immunoSEQ multiplex PCR, while TCRdb's copy carries only in-frame clones and drops some. Of just over 300,000 clones in the sample, around 90% were seen once. The sequencing input was PBMCs or T cells enriched from blood (not recorded which). These receptor sequences come from a woman younger than 35 with acute COVID-19.

The gene calls are TRBV6-5 and TRBJ1-2; 8 nucleotides line up with TRBD1. Trimming took 0 bases from V and 8 from J; bases not matched to a gene: 8. From germline, CDR1 is MNHEY and CDR2 SVGAGI. The CDR3 loop spans 15 amino acids. CDR3 nucleotide sequence: TGTGCCAGCAGTTACTCGAGCAGGGGGCCTGAGGGCTACACCTTC. This gives the protein CASSYSSRGPEGYTF.

The gene calls are TRBV6-1 and TRBJ1-2; 10 bases fit TRBD1. Germline V CDR1 and CDR2: MNHNS, SASEGT. V lost 1 base, J lost 8 bases, and 10 bases stayed unmatched. The length of the CDR3 is 16 residues. The CDR3 spells CASSEGTTGQGSGYTF. The CDR3 coding sequence is TGTGCCAGCAGTGAAGGAACTACGGGACAGGGGAGCGGCTACACCTTC.

The CDR3: CATSRGQSYSNQPQHF. Written as DNA, the CDR3 is TGTGCCACCAGCAGAGGACAGTCCTATAGCAATCAGCCCCAGCATTTT. The genes are TRBV15 and TRBJ1-5, with D maybe TRBD1 (5 bases). Trimming took off 1 base at V and 0 bases at J, with 10 bases between the two ends. This CDR3 spans 16 amino acids. Per germline, CDR1 LNHNV and CDR2 YYDKDF (reference sequence).

The genes are TRBV18 and TRBJ1-6, with D possibly being TRBD1 (5 bases). V lost 4 bases and J lost 8, with 18 bases in between. Germline CDR1 is KGHSH and CDR2 is LQKENI. The CDR3 has 16 residues. CDR3 sequence: CASSQASGGKDSPLHF. The CDR3 nucleotides are TGTGCCAGCTCACAGGCCAGCGGGGGGAAGGATTCACCCCTCCACTTT.

This clone has just one count. V usage is TRBV4-2 and J usage is TRBJ2-2; a weak D match, TRBD2 (5 bases). The CDR3 extends over 14 amino acids. Trimming stripped 0 bases from V and 4 bases from J, with 6 bases between. Germline loops: CDR1 LGHNA, CDR2 YNFKEQ. In DNA, the CDR3 is TGTGCCAGCAGCCAAGATCGGGGCACCGGGGAGCTGTTTTTT. This gives the protein CASSQDRGTGELFF.

The chain uses TRBV5-8 and TRBJ2-1, with TRBD2 as a possible D gene (6 bases). In germline, CDR1 is SGHTS, CDR2 YDEGEE. The CDR3 spans 14 residues. With 4 bases removed from V and 5 bases from J, the gap between germline ends came to 13 bases. The CDR3 sequence is CASSAWGDHNEQFF. DNA for the CDR3: TGTGCCAGCAGCGCGTGGGGGGACCACAATGAGCAGTTCTTC.

V and J are TRBV19 and TRBJ2-1, with D maybe TRBD2 (5 bases). The CDR3 length is 16 residues. V lost 5 bases and J 7 bases, leaving 21 bases between the germline ends. Germline lookup yields CDR1 LNHDA and CDR2 SQIVND (reference sequence). CDR3 sequence (DNA): TGTGCCAGTAGTTCCTCCTTGGGTCTCGGGAAAAATGAGCAGTTCTTC. Its translation is CASSSSLGLGKNEQFF.

The chain uses TRBV27 and TRBJ1-2, with 8 bases lining up with TRBD1. Germline V gives CDR1 MNHEY, CDR2 SMNVEV (reference sequence). Trimming removed 6 bases from V and 0 bases from J; junction bases left unmatched: 12. This CDR3 region has 17 residues. CDR3 protein: CASRTMTGAGANYGYTF. The CDR3 DNA reads TGTGCCAGCAGAACCATGACAGGGGCCGGAGCTAACTATGGCTACACCTTC.

The rearrangement links TRBV27 to TRBJ2-7; tentative D call: TRBD2 (5 bases). Deletions cut 6 bases from V and 7 bases from J, with 19 bases between. Germline CDR1 is MNHEY and CDR2 is SMNVEV (reference sequence). The CDR3 loop spans 14 amino acids. The CDR3 reads CASSLDVRVAEQYF. The DNA for the CDR3 is TGTGCCAGCAGCTTAGACGTGAGGGTGGCTGAGCAGTACTTC.

The J gene is TRBJ2-7, the V gene TRBV14; 8 nucleotides align to TRBD1. The CDR3 is 13 residues long. The germline V gene has CDR1 SGHDN and CDR2 FVKESK. Trimming at V came to 3 bases and at J to 2 bases, leaving 0 bases not matched to a gene. The CDR3 region has the DNA TGTGCCAGCAGCCAGGACAGGGCCTACGAGCAGTACTTC. This gives the protein CASSQDRAYEQYF.

The chain is built from TRBV10-2 and TRBJ2-5, with TRBD1 as a possible D gene (6 bases). The V end lost 6 bases, the J end lost 5 bases, and 22 bases lay between the germline ends. The CDR3 extends over 16 amino acids. The germline gives CDR1 WSHSY, CDR2 SAAADI. CDR3 sequence (DNA): TGCGCCAGCAGCTACCACCGGGGCCCGAGGGGGGAGACCCAGTACTTC. Residues: CASSYHRGPRGETQYF.

The chain couples TRBV18 to TRBJ1-1; 7 bases line up with TRBD1. This CDR3 has 15 residues. Germline values: CDR1 KGHSH, CDR2 LQKENI. Trimming at V came to 3 bases and at J to 4 bases, leaving 8 bases not matched to a gene. The CDR3, as DNA: TGTGCCAGCTCACCGACAGGGATACGGGCCACTGAAGCTTTCTTT. Translation gives CASSPTGIRATEAFF.

The DNA for the CDR3 is TGTGCCAGCAGCTTAATGCTAGCGGGAGGATCACAGGGGGAGACCCAGTACTTC. Protein: CASSLMLAGGSQGETQYF. V and J are TRBV11-3 and TRBJ2-5, with 11 bases fitting TRBD2. Germline V CDR1 and CDR2: SGHNT, YENEEA. The junction had 13 bases not matched to a gene; V was cut back by 2 bases and J by 5 bases. The CDR3 spans 18 residues.

This rearrangement joins TRBV7-2 to TRBJ2-1; 7 positions agree with TRBD1. The CDR3 runs to 18 residues. Germline values: CDR1 SGHTA, CDR2 FQGNSA. J gave up 0 bases and V 2 bases, and 10 bases lay outside the gene matches. The CDR3 nucleotides are TGTGCCAGCAGCTTATTGGCCCCGACAGGGAGCTCCTACAATGAGCAGTTCTTC. Translated, it gives CASSLLAPTGSSYNEQFF.